These 24 T cell receptor beta chains share one sample of origin, sequenced in a study of blood T cell repertoires in COVID-19. Data came from immunoSEQ multiplex PCR; TCRdb stores just in-frame clones and leaves some out. The sample includes 200,000 to 250,000 clones, 88% seen only once; the top ten take less than 3.5%. Sequencing was done on a sample of peripheral blood. The receptors shown here come from a woman aged 55-69 years with acute or convalescent COVID-19.

The genes are TRBV27 and TRBJ1-1; D unresolved. The V end was cut by 2 bases, the J end by 3 bases, with 10 bases between. The CDR3 totals 14 residues. CDR1 is MNHEY and CDR2 is SMNVEV in the germline V gene (reference sequence). The CDR3 loop is CASSLEGPHTEAFF. CDR3 DNA: TGTGCCAGCAGTTTAGAGGGTCCTCACACTGAAGCTTTCTTT.

This clone has a handful of counts. This chain links TRBV7-9 with TRBJ2-7, with 8 bases matching TRBD1. The CDR3 is 14 residues long. Trimming cost V 6 bases and J 5 bases; bases outside gene matches: 9. CDR1 is SEHNR and CDR2 is FQNEAQ in the germline V gene (reference sequence). This CDR3 reads CASRLGQGADEQYF. In nucleotides, the CDR3 is TGTGCCAGCAGACTAGGGCAGGGGGCGGACGAGCAGTACTTC.

J is TRBJ2-1 and V is TRBV10-3; 11 bases map to TRBD1. V was clipped by 6 bases and J by 7 bases; unmatched bases: 14. Germline assignment: CDR1 ENHRY and CDR2 SYGVKD. This CDR3 spans 17 amino acids. CDR3 bases: TGTGCCATCAGCCGGACAGGGGGCCACGTAAGTGAGAATGAGCAGTTCTTC. Encoded protein: CAISRTGGHVSENEQFF.

This chain links TRBV19 with TRBJ2-3, with 7 bases matching TRBD1. Looked up from germline, CDR1 is LNHDA and CDR2 is SQIVND (reference sequence). V lost 5 bases, J lost 6 bases, and 5 bases stayed unmatched. The CDR3 has 13 amino acids. The CDR3 region has the DNA TGTGCCAGTAGTCCCTCCAGGGGGGATACGCAGTATTTT. Encoded protein: CASSPSRGDTQYF.

The chain is built from TRBV14 and TRBJ1-2; no definite D call. V dropped 4 bases and J dropped 4 bases, with 16 bases sitting between them. The CDR3 has 15 residues. Germline CDR1 reads SGHDN; CDR2 reads FVKESK. The CDR3 spells CASSLNHLTGYGYTF. As DNA, the CDR3 is TGTGCCAGCAGCCTAAACCACCTAACGGGCTATGGCTACACCTTC.

The V gene is TRBV18, the J gene TRBJ1-1; D not resolved. This CDR3 has 13 residues. CDR1 KGHSH and CDR2 LQKENI come from the germline V gene. The germline V and J ends were trimmed by 3 bases and 7 bases, with 12 bases remaining between them. The CDR3 protein is CASSPGERLEAFF. The CDR3 nucleotides read TGTGCCAGCTCACCCGGGGAGCGGCTTGAAGCTTTCTTT.

The rearrangement joins TRBV5-4 to TRBJ2-2, with D possibly being TRBD2 (6 bases). Germline assignment: CDR1 SGHNT and CDR2 YYREEE (reference sequence). The length of the CDR3 is 14 residues. The V gene lost 3 bases and the J gene lost 7 bases, with 13 bases spanning the gap. DNA of the CDR3: TGTGCCAGCAGCTCGACGGGAGTAAGCGGGGAGCTGTTTTTT. This translates into CASSSTGVSGELFF.

The gene calls are TRBV28 and TRBJ2-6; D is possibly TRBD2 (5 bases). Germline V gene sequence: CDR1 MDHEN, CDR2 SYDVKM. The V end lost 6 bases, the J end lost 4 bases, and 10 bases lay between the germline ends. CDR3 size: 14 residues. CDR3 loop: CASSPPGGANVLTF. CDR3 coding DNA: TGTGCCAGCAGCCCGCCGGGAGGGGCCAACGTCCTGACTTTC.

The V gene is TRBV19, the J gene TRBJ1-1; no clear D gene. Germline CDR1 reads LNHDA; CDR2 reads SQIVND (reference sequence). The CDR3 covers 15 residues. V gave up 5 bases and J gave up 1 base, with 14 bases separating them. For the CDR3, the DNA is TGTGCCAGTAGTCTTTACGGACTCACGAACACTGAAGCTTTCTTT. It encodes CASSLYGLTNTEAFF.

This chain uses TRBV9 with TRBJ1-1; TRBD1 matches at 8 bases. The CDR3 loop spans 13 amino acids. With 4 bases clipped from V and 5 bases from J, the junction kept 4 bases outside the gene matches. Germline V gene data show CDR1 as SGDLS and CDR2 as YYNGEE. The CDR3 DNA follows: TGTGCCAGCAGCACAGGGGGAGAAACTGAAGCTTTCTTT. It translates to CASSTGGETEAFF.

The chain has TRBV18 and TRBJ1-2; no definite D call. The V gene lost 4 bases and the J gene lost 8 bases, with 14 bases spanning the gap. The CDR3 totals 13 residues. Germline CDR1 and CDR2: KGHSH and LQKENI. CDR3 nucleotide sequence: TGTGCCAGCTCACTTTCCCGGGAAGGCGGCTACACCTTC. Its protein is CASSLSREGGYTF.

In this sample, this clone turned up a few times. The rearrangement uses TRBV27 and TRBJ1-3; 7 nucleotides agree with TRBD1. The germline V gene has CDR1 MNHEY and CDR2 SMNVEV (reference sequence). J lost 2 bases, V lost 6 bases, and 1 base had no gene match. The CDR3 loop spans 13 amino acids. The CDR3 DNA sequence: TGTGCCAGCAGCGACAGGGCTGGAAACACCATATATTTT. Translated, it gives CASSDRAGNTIYF.

The chain links TRBV19 to TRBJ2-2; a possible D gene is TRBD1 (5 bases). The CDR3 loop spans 13 amino acids. Per the germline V gene, CDR1 is LNHDA and CDR2 is SQIVND (reference sequence). V lost 5 bases to trimming and J lost 4 bases, with 8 bases between them. Here the CDR3 reads CASSVTVTGELFF. CDR3 DNA: TGTGCCAGTAGTGTGACAGTCACCGGGGAGCTGTTTTTT.

The gene calls are TRBV4-2 and TRBJ2-7; D is perhaps TRBD1 (5 bases). V was clipped by 0 bases and J by 2 bases, with 14 bases between them. CDR3 length: 16 residues. CDR1 and CDR2 (germline): LGHNA, YNFKEQ. CDR3 amino acids: CASSQDKRQLAYEQYF. CDR3 nucleotide sequence: TGTGCCAGCAGCCAAGATAAGAGACAGCTAGCCTACGAGCAGTACTTC.

CDR3 loop: CASSLHTGTGLETQYF. DNA of the CDR3: TGTGCCAGCAGCCTACATACCGGGACAGGGCTAGAGACCCAGTACTTC. This chain connects TRBV5-4 to TRBJ2-5, with TRBD1 matching over 9 bases. The junction had 11 bases not matched to a gene; V was cut back by 4 bases and J by 4 bases. This CDR3 region has 16 residues. Germline lookup yields CDR1 SGHNT and CDR2 YYREEE (reference sequence).

This clone occurred once. The rearrangement uses TRBV2 and TRBJ2-7, with D possibly matching TRBD1 (6 bases). CDR1 is SNHLY and CDR2 is FYNNEI in the germline V gene. CDR3 length equals 13 residues. Trimming cost V 4 bases and J 2 bases, with 9 bases left between them. This chain's CDR3 is CASSGQATYEQYF. CDR3 bases: TGTGCCAGCAGTGGACAGGCCACCTACGAGCAGTACTTC.

The V gene is TRBV5-8, the J gene TRBJ2-7; tentative D call: TRBD1 (5 bases). Germline V lookup: CDR1 SGHTS, CDR2 YDEGEE. V gave up 5 bases and J gave up 4 bases, with 7 bases separating them. The CDR3 loop spans 11 amino acids. This CDR3 is CASSYRYEQYF. The CDR3, as DNA: TGTGCCAGCAGTTACAGGTACGAGCAGTACTTC.

The rearrangement links TRBV19 to TRBJ1-2; maybe TRBD1 (6 bases). The CDR3 consists of 16 residues. Per the germline V gene, CDR1 is LNHDA and CDR2 is SQIVND (reference sequence). V was trimmed by 3 bases and J by 2 bases, leaving 16 bases between them. The CDR3 region is CASSIRGSNSNYGYTF. CDR3 sequence (DNA): TGTGCCAGTAGTATCAGGGGCTCCAACTCAAACTATGGCTACACCTTC.

The chain carries TRBV20-1 and TRBJ1-2; D is uncertain. V was pared by 4 bases and J by 6 bases, with 9 bases between. Germline values: CDR1 DFQATT, CDR2 SNEGSKA (reference sequence). The CDR3 is made up of 11 amino acids. The DNA of the CDR3 is TGCAGTGCTATGGAGGTCCATGGCTACACCTTC. Residues: CSAMEVHGYTF.

The rearrangement uses TRBV28 and TRBJ2-5, with D perhaps TRBD2 (6 bases). The V and J ends lost 2 bases and 5 bases respectively, with 9 bases between them. CDR1 is MDHEN, CDR2 SYDVKM, per germline. The CDR3 loop spans 13 amino acids. CDR3: CASSLGGVETQYF. The CDR3 DNA reads TGTGCCAGCAGTTTAGGAGGGGTGGAGACCCAGTACTTC.

The rearrangement joins TRBV14 to TRBJ1-2; D perhaps matches TRBD1 (6 bases). This CDR3 region has 14 residues. V was cut by 1 base and J by 3 bases, with 9 bases left in between. Germline values: CDR1 SGHDN, CDR2 FVKESK. The CDR3 region has the DNA TGTGCCAGCAGCCAAGTTAACAGGGACTATGGCTACACCTTC. This encodes CASSQVNRDYGYTF.

The rearrangement joins TRBV28 to TRBJ1-5; D remains ambiguous. Trimming shortened V by 5 bases and J by 1 base, and 15 bases separated the two germline ends. From germline, CDR1 is MDHEN and CDR2 SYDVKM. The CDR3 runs 16 residues. CDR3: CASSNTLGLSNQPQHF. In nucleotides, the CDR3 is TGTGCCAGCAGTAACACATTGGGCCTCAGCAATCAGCCCCAGCATTTT.

A word on this clone: The junction shows a germline mismatch at one end, possibly a read error. The chain links TRBV7-9 to TRBJ1-6; D remains ambiguous. In germline, CDR1 is SEHNR, CDR2 FQNEAQ (reference sequence). The CDR3 length is 15 residues. In nucleotides, the CDR3 is TGTGCTAGCAGCTTACACTCACCGGTAAATTCACCCCTCCACTTT. It specifies CASSLHSPVNSPLHF.

The V gene is TRBV2, the J gene TRBJ1-4; 7 nucleotides align to TRBD1. CDR1 is SNHLY, CDR2 FYNNEI, per germline. The trim removed 6 bases at V and 8 bases at J, leaving 12 bases unmatched. The CDR3 is 15 residues long. CDR3 nucleotides: TGTGCCAGCAGCGCGAGACAGGGTCAAAGCGAAAAACTGTTTTTT. Translated, it gives CASSARQGQSEKLFF.